The 5 T cell receptor beta chains below all came from one sample that was sequenced in a study of T cell responses to AZD1222 COVID-19 vaccine. Repertoires were generated with immunoSEQ multiplex PCR, while TCRdb's copy carries only in-frame clones and drops some. The sample consists of 130,000 or so clones, approximately 95% of them appearing once. The specimen comprised peripheral blood, sampled on day 0 of MenACWY control vaccination. The receptors come from an adult in good health.

V is TRBV6-5 and J is TRBJ2-1; D is unclear. The CDR3 extends over 14 amino acids. V lost 2 bases and J 6 bases, leaving 11 bases between the germline ends. CDR1 is MNHEY, CDR2 SVGAGI, per germline. The CDR3 protein is CASSYLGISNEQFF. In nucleotides, the CDR3 is TGTGCCAGCAGTTACCTGGGGATCTCCAATGAGCAGTTCTTC.

This clone was detected once. The J gene is TRBJ2-5, the V gene TRBV5-4, with D maybe TRBD2 (6 bases). This CDR3 is 13 amino acids long. Per germline, CDR1 SGHNT and CDR2 YYREEE (reference sequence). V was trimmed by 4 bases and J by 1 base, leaving 8 bases between them. The CDR3 here is CASSGEVQETQYF. DNA for the CDR3: TGTGCCAGCAGCGGGGAGGTCCAAGAGACCCAGTACTTC.

The chain links TRBV14 to TRBJ2-1; no definite D call. The CDR3 consists of 14 residues. Trimming left V 5 bases short and J 6 bases short, with 14 bases between. Germline CDR1 SGHDN, CDR2 FVKESK. CDR3 protein: CASSSFYGPNEQFF. The CDR3 bases are TGTGCCAGCAGCTCCTTCTACGGGCCCAATGAGCAGTTCTTC.

The chain is built from TRBV7-9 and TRBJ1-1, with D unresolved. This CDR3 region has 14 residues. Germline loops: CDR1 SEHNR, CDR2 FQNEAQ (reference sequence). The germline V and J ends were trimmed by 4 bases and 1 base, with 10 bases remaining between them. The CDR3 nucleotides are TGTGCCAGCAGCTACCGCCTTTCGAACACTGAAGCTTTCTTT. It yields the protein CASSYRLSNTEAFF. Drawing the rest from reference TRBV7-9 and TRBJ1-1, the complete variable domain is DTGVSQNPRHKITKRGQNVTFRCDPISEHNRLYWYRQTLGQGPEFLTYFQNEAQLEKSRLLSDRFSAERPKGSFSTLEIQRTEQGDSAMYLCASSYRLSNTEAFFGQGTRLTVV.

This clone came up once. The CDR3 bases are TGTGCCAGCAGCGTAGCGGGGCGGACTGAGCTCGGTGAGCAGTTCTTC. Its protein product is CASSVAGRTELGEQFF. The chain employs TRBV9 and TRBJ2-1, with D perhaps being TRBD1 or TRBD2 (5 bases each). This CDR3 is built from 16 residues. V shed 0 bases and J shed 9 bases, with 19 bases lying between them. CDR1 is SGDLS, CDR2 YYNGEE, per germline.